This T cell receptor beta chain was sequenced during a study of blood T cell repertoires in COVID-19. Profiling relied on immunoSEQ multiplex PCR, and the TCRdb table lists in-frame clones only, not all of them. The data hold approximately 70,000 clones, with roughly 90% observed a single time. The CDR3 covers 14 residues. CDR1 is MNHEY and CDR2 is SMNVEV in the germline V gene (reference sequence). V shed 6 bases and J 5 bases; nucleotides not matched to a gene: 2. This TCR was sampled from a woman in her sixties or seventies with acute or convalescent COVID-19. V usage is TRBV27 and J usage is TRBJ1-4; 11 bases are a match to TRBD1. The sequencing input was peripheral blood. The CDR3 DNA reads TGTGCCAGCAGCAGGGACAGGGGGAATGAAAAACTGTTTTTT. It translates to CASSRDRGNEKLFF.